These 17 T cell receptor beta chains were sequenced from one sample in a study of shared clonotypes between healthy human individuals. This table comes from immunoSEQ multiplex PCR, and its TCRdb copy is limited to in-frame clones, with some not included. The sample includes about 2.4 million clones, approximately 94% of them seen just once. Sequenced sample: naive CD4+ T cells from PBMCs. Subset here: CD45RA+ positively selected. These receptor sequences come from a man between 18 and 29 years old in good health. Some clones in this sample may be carry-over from other donors' samples.

The chain has TRBV5-1 and TRBJ2-3; 12 nucleotides align to TRBD2. The germline gives CDR1 SGHRS, CDR2 YFSETQ. The CDR3 runs 17 residues. The junction had 7 bases not matched to a gene; V was cut back by 5 bases and J by 0 bases. The CDR3 protein is CASRATSGSLSTDTQYF. DNA for the CDR3: TGCGCCAGCAGGGCGACTAGCGGGAGTCTCAGCACAGATACGCAGTATTTT.

The chain recombines TRBV10-3 with TRBJ2-5, with D unresolved. The V end was cut by 0 bases, the J end by 3 bases, with 14 bases between. CDR3 length: 16 residues. CDR1 ENHRY and CDR2 SYGVKD come from the germline V gene. The CDR3 is CAISESVLSIKETQYF. CDR3 sequence (DNA): TGTGCCATCAGTGAGTCGGTTCTCTCCATCAAAGAGACCCAGTACTTC.

Here the CDR3 DNA reads TGTGCCAGTAGTATAGTAGGGGGCCGCTACAATGAGCAGTTCTTC. This translates into CASSIVGGRYNEQFF. This chain uses TRBV19 with TRBJ2-1; 7 bases are shared with TRBD1. The germline V gene encodes CDR1 LNHDA and CDR2 SQIVND (reference sequence). This CDR3 has 15 residues. J lost 3 bases, V lost 1 base, and 3 bases had no gene match.

This chain uses TRBV19 with TRBJ1-4; 8 nucleotides match TRBD1. The CDR3 totals 17 residues. Germline loops: CDR1 LNHDA, CDR2 SQIVND (reference sequence). V lost 5 bases, J lost 8 bases, and 16 bases stayed unmatched. CDR3 sequence: CASSASAQTGAGEKLFF. The CDR3 DNA reads TGTGCCAGTAGTGCCTCCGCCCAGACAGGGGCGGGCGAAAAACTGTTTTTT.

Concerning this clone itself: One end of the junction fails to match germline, which may point to a read error. The chain couples TRBV7-8 to TRBJ1-4, with no clear D. The germline CDR1 and CDR2 sequences are SGHVS and FQNEAQ. The CDR3 has 15 amino acids. Here the CDR3 reads CASSSRGLNNVKLFF. Here the CDR3 DNA reads TGTGCCAGCAGCTCTAGAGGACTGAATAATGTAAAACTGTTTTTT. Based on the CDR3 plus reference TRBV7-8 and TRBJ1-4, the full variable domain is GAGVSQSPRYKVAKRGQDVALRCDPISGHVSLFWYQQALGQGPEFLTYFQNEAQLDKSGLPSDRFFAERPEGSVSTLKIQRTQQEDSAVYLCASSSRGLNNVKLFFGSGTQLSVL.

CDR3: CASSQRSSSGSSTDTQYF. The CDR3 DNA sequence: TGTGCCAGCAGCCAACGGTCCTCTAGCGGTTCTAGCACAGATACGCAGTATTTT. The chain has TRBV14 and TRBJ2-3; 7 bases match TRBD2. The CDR3 is 18 amino acids. Trimming took 2 bases from V and 0 from J; bases not matched to a gene: 11. CDR1 and CDR2 (germline): SGHDN, FVKESK.

This chain joins TRBV7-2 and TRBJ2-5, with TRBD1 as a possible D gene (5 bases). CDR1 SGHTA and CDR2 FQGNSA come from the germline V gene. Trimming took off 1 base at V and 5 bases at J, with 11 bases between the two ends. CDR3 size: 14 residues. The CDR3 DNA sequence: TGTGCCAGCAGCTTAGTTCGGACAAGTGAGACCCAGTACTTC. Its protein product is CASSLVRTSETQYF.

The chain couples TRBV28 to TRBJ2-7; no clear D gene. The CDR3 runs 14 residues. Between the trimmed V and J ends, which lost 6 bases and 4 bases, there was a span of 16 bases. Germline V gene data show CDR1 as MDHEN and CDR2 as SYDVKM. CDR3 protein: CASSPVIRLYEQYF. CDR3 nucleotide sequence: TGTGCCAGCAGCCCAGTCATCAGGCTTTACGAGCAGTACTTC.

This clone came up a few times. The chain employs TRBV2 and TRBJ1-2, with D possibly being TRBD1 (6 bases). Germline V gives CDR1 SNHLY, CDR2 FYNNEI. The CDR3 loop spans 14 amino acids. V was clipped by 1 base and J by 3 bases, with 9 bases between them. The CDR3, as DNA: TGTGCCAGCAGTGAAGGGACAGCTTACTATGGCTACACCTTC. Its translation: CASSEGTAYYGYTF. Using reference TRBV2 and TRBJ1-2 for the parts outside the CDR3, the full variable domain is EPEVTQTPSHQVTQMGQEVILRCVPISNHLYFYWYRQILGQKVEFLVSFYNNEISEKSEIFDDQFSVERPDGSNFTLKIRSTKLEDSAMYFCASSEGTAYYGYTFGSGTRLTVV.

The chain employs TRBV21-1 and TRBJ2-3; the tabulated D call, TRBD2, remains unverified against the DNA. TRBV21-1 is classified as a pseudogene. The CDR3 spans 13 residues. This CDR3 is CASSPRVKNTQYF. The CDR3 DNA follows: TGTGCCAGCAGCCCCCGGGTGAAAAATACGCAGTATTTT.

This chain's CDR3 is CASSLVASGIQNIQYF. The CDR3 region has the DNA TGTGCCAGCAGCTTGGTGGCTAGCGGGATCCAAAACATTCAGTACTTC. The chain employs TRBV5-6 and TRBJ2-4; 9 bases match TRBD2. The CDR3 has 16 amino acids. CDR1 is SGHDT, CDR2 YYEEEE, per germline. V shed 0 bases, J shed 5 bases, and the junction held 6 bases outside the gene matches.

The rearrangement uses TRBV5-4 and TRBJ2-5; no clear D gene. From germline, CDR1 is SGHNT and CDR2 YYREEE (reference sequence). The CDR3 runs to 14 residues. V shed 0 bases and J shed 9 bases, with 15 bases lying between them. CDR3 loop: CASSLGTDMMAQYF. DNA of the CDR3: TGTGCCAGCAGCTTGGGAACCGACATGATGGCCCAGTACTTC.

V usage is TRBV5-1 and J usage is TRBJ2-1; D may be TRBD2 (5 bases). This CDR3 is 16 amino acids long. The ends were cut back, 2 bases at V and 4 bases at J, with 16 bases in the middle. Germline loops: CDR1 SGHRS, CDR2 YFSETQ. The CDR3 region is CASSFGGQSTYNEQFF. The CDR3 coding sequence is TGCGCCAGCAGCTTTGGCGGGCAGTCCACTTACAATGAGCAGTTCTTC.

The chain combines TRBV4-2 with TRBJ2-4; TRBD2 might be the D (6 bases). Germline CDR1 reads LGHNA; CDR2 reads YNFKEQ. The CDR3 has 15 amino acids. The ends were cut back, 6 bases at V and 0 bases at J, with 12 bases in the middle. The CDR3 DNA follows: TGTGCCAGCAGGCGGGATCCCCTAGCCAAAAACATTCAGTACTTC. Amino acid sequence: CASRRDPLAKNIQYF.

The rearrangement uses TRBV19 and TRBJ2-7; 13 bases line up with TRBD2. V trimming: 3 bases; J trimming: 0 bases; junction bases outside the gene matches: 2. This CDR3 has 16 amino acids. The germline V gene encodes CDR1 LNHDA and CDR2 SQIVND (reference sequence). The CDR3 DNA is TGTGCCAGTAGTATTCGACTAGCGGGAGGCTCCTACGAGCAGTACTTC. Amino acids: CASSIRLAGGSYEQYF.

This chain joins TRBV9 and TRBJ1-1; the D is unclear. V was cut by 4 bases and J by 4 bases, with 11 bases left in between. The CDR3 length is 13 residues. Germline V gene data show CDR1 as SGDLS and CDR2 as YYNGEE. This CDR3 is CASSREEGTEAFF. The CDR3 DNA follows: TGTGCCAGCAGCCGGGAGGAGGGCACTGAAGCTTTCTTT.

This rearrangement joins TRBV4-1 to TRBJ2-7, with TRBD1 identical over 7 bases. Trimming at V came to 0 bases and at J to 0 bases, leaving 14 bases not matched to a gene. The germline V gene encodes CDR1 MGHRA and CDR2 YSYEKL. The CDR3 loop spans 19 amino acids. Written as DNA, the CDR3 is TGCGCCAGCAGCCAAGATATTTTAGGTGACAGGGCCAGCTCCTACGAGCAGTACTTC. It translates to CASSQDILGDRASSYEQYF.